This T cell receptor (beta chain) was recorded in a study of T cells after yellow fever vaccination. The sample holds a few counts of this clonotype. Universal primer sites and UMIs were introduced during 5'RACE template-switching synthesis of TCR cDNA. In TCRdb, the 5' RACE reads were re-called with MiXCR into one record per CDR3 protein. Of more than 250,000 distinct CDR3 sequences in the sample, around 7% were seen once. In germline, CDR1 is SGHNT, CDR2 YYREEE (reference sequence). The CDR3 is 12 amino acids. V lost 0 bases and J 7 bases, leaving 8 bases between the germline ends. Sequenced here: PBMCs, sampled around 45 days after the first yellow fever vaccination. This clonotype was obtained from a man aged 18 to 29 who received the YFV17D yellow fever vaccine. The gene calls are TRBV5-4 and TRBJ2-7; the D call may be TRBD1 or TRBD2 (5 bases each). The CDR3, as DNA: TGTGCCAGCAGCTTGGCGGGGCGGGAGCAGTACTTC. This sequence encodes CASSLAGREQYF.